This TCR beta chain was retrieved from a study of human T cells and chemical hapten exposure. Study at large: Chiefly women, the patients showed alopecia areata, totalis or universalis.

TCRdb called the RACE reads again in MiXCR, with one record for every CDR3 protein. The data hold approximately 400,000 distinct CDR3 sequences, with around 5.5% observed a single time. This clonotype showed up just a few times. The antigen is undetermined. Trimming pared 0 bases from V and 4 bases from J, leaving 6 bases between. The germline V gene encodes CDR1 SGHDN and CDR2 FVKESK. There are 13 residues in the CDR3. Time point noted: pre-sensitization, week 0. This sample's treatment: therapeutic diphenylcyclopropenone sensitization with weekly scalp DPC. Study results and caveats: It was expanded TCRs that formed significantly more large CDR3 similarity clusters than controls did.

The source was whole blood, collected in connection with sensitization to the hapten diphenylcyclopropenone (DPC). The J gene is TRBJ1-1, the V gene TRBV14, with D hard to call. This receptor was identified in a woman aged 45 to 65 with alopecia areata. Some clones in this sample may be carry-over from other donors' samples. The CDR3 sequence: CASSQEAVTEAFF. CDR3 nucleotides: TGTGCCAGCAGCCAAGAGGCAGTCACTGAAGCTTTCTTT.